Described below is a single TCR beta chain sequence and its context. Recruits, aged roughly 18 to 90 years, lived in 24 US areas. Clinical history as reported by participants underpinned cohort assignment. Two negative PCRs, clearance, or symptom resolution had been documented for recovered Cohort 3 donors. Produced via immunoSEQ multiplex PCR; TCRdb's table is partial and in-frame only. Among some 310,000 clones listed, approximately 89% were seen once. This sample is part of a study of blood T cell repertoires in COVID-19. Study context: The analysed material was cDNA or gDNA that came from T cells, B-cell-depleted T cells, or PBMCs.

Germline-derived CDR1 and CDR2 are SGHDT and YYEEEE. The V end lost 0 bases, the J end lost 1 base, and 15 bases lay between the germline ends. This CDR3 has 17 amino acids. The clonotype was recovered from a woman younger than 45 who had recovered from COVID-19. Sequencing input: PBMCs or T cells enriched from blood (not recorded which). V and J are TRBV5-6 and TRBJ2-3; tentative D call: TRBD1 (6 bases). In DNA form, the CDR3 reads TGTGCCAGCAGCTTGGCCAGGGGCCCGATCCGCACAGATACGCAGTATTTT. Protein product: CASSLARGPIRTDTQYF.